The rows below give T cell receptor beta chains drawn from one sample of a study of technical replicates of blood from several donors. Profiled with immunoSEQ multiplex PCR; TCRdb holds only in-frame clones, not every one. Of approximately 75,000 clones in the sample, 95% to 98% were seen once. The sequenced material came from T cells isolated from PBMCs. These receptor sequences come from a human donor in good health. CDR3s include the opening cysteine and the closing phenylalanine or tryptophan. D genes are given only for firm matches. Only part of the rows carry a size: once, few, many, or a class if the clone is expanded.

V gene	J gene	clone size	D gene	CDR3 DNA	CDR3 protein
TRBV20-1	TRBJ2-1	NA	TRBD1	TGCAGTGCTAGATCGACAGGGGGGCAGTTCTTC	CSARSTGGQFF
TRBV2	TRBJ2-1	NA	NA	TGTGCCAGCAGTGGGCGGGGCAATGAGCAGTTCTTC	CASSGRGNEQFF
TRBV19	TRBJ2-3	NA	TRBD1	TGTGCCAGTAGTATAGGGACAGGGGGCATCGGACTTACCACAGATACGCAGTATTTT	CASSIGTGGIGLTTDTQYF
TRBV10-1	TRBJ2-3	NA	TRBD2	TGCGCCAGCAGTGAGAGGCTAGCGGGAGGGCCAGGCACAGATACGCAGTATTTT	CASSERLAGGPGTDTQYF
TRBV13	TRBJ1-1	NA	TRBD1	TGTGCCAGCAGCCCATCGGGACAGGGACGCACTGAAGCTTTCTTT	CASSPSGQGRTEAFF
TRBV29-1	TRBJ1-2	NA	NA	TGCAGCGTTGGGCGGGGGGCGAGGGGATATGGCTACACCTTC	CSVGRGARGYGYTF
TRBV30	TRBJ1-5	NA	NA	TGTGCCTGGTCTAGGGAGAGAGAGGGTAATCAGCCCCAGCATTTT	CAWSREREGNQPQHF
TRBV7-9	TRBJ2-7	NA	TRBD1	TGTGCCAGCAGAAGGGACAGTACCTACGAGCAGTACTTC	CASRRDSTYEQYF
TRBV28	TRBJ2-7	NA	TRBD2	TGTGCCAGCAGTTTCGGGACTAGCGCCTACGAGCAGTACTTC	CASSFGTSAYEQYF
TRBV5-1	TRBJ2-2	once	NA	TGCGCCAGCAGCTTGGGAGCCAACACCGGGGAGCTGTTTTTT	CASSLGANTGELFF
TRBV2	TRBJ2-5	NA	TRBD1	TGTGCCAGCAGTGCAGGGGGCGAAGAGACCCAGTACTTC	CASSAGGEETQYF